This T cell receptor beta chain was recorded in a study of T cell repertoires in cytomegalovirus infection (dated by TCRdb to the late 2010s). Some background on the complete study: Donor HLA type was relevant to the analysis, as public TCR beta signatures indicated carriage of CMV infection together with the matching HLA type. Broader findings and caveats from the paper: In both this cohort and an independent cohort of 300 to 450 donors, the cumulative frequency of public TCR beta family members distinguished carriers of CMV infection plus the relevant HLA type. The ex vivo response was dominated by HLA-C-restricted CMV-specific TCR beta clonotypes, which also provided the single most frequent clonotype in two of eight donors.

To note about this clonotype: This clone's antigen is unknown. One junction end disagrees with the germline gene, perhaps due to a read error.

The data were produced on an Illumina HiSeq 1500. TCRdb trimmed the raw reads at Q25, called clones with MiXCR and kept productive beta chains. Identical CDR3 protein sequences are pooled into one entry, listed with their most common genes and DNA. A total of under 850,000 distinct CDR3 sequences appear in this sample, less than 40% of them only once. The ten largest account for 2.5% to 3.5% of the sample. Material: PBMCs. This TCR was sampled from a human donor in good health (CMV status not recorded). Some clones in this sample may be carry-over from other donors' samples.

The nucleotides read TGTGCTAGCAGCCCTCTCGGACTAGTCTCTAATGAGCAGTTCTTC. Translated, it reads CASSPLGLVSNEQFF. The rearranged segments are TRBV7-6 and TRBJ2-1, and 7 junction bases match TRBD2. The CDR3 contains 15 residues, cysteine and phenylalanine counted. The only DNA kept is the CDR3, 45 bases in frame from the first base. The germline V gene gives CDR1 as SGHVS and CDR2 as FNYEAQ.